This TCR beta chain was sequenced in a study of CD8+ T cells in alopecia areata. The CDR3 consists of 13 residues. The germline gives CDR1 MNHEY, CDR2 SMNVEV (reference sequence). V lost 5 bases, J lost 8 bases, and 15 bases lay in between. Treatment here: oral pan-JAK inhibitor, 5-10 mg twice daily. Extracted RNA was reverse transcribed, and the resulting cDNA served as sequencing template. Sequenced by immunoSEQ multiplex PCR; TCRdb stores in-frame clones only, minus some. The data contain 250,000 to 350,000 clones, 60% of them singletons. The clonotype comes from a human donor with alopecia areata. The chain carries TRBV27 and TRBJ1-2; D is undetermined. Here the sequenced sample was CD4+ T cells sorted from blood, taken between weeks 51 and 52, from a patient treated with tofacitinib. The CDR3 region has the DNA TGTGCCAGCAGTCCCCAACCCTCAAGGGGCTACACCTTC. It yields the protein CASSPQPSRGYTF.